The clone carrying this T cell receptor beta chain was counted ten times or more. Its antigen is unidentified. The time point is: patch test 1, 2 weeks after DPC sensitization. The sample's treatment: therapeutic diphenylcyclopropenone sensitization with weekly scalp DPC. Extraction yielded total RNA from whole blood (unfractionated). These data originate in a study of human T cells and chemical hapten exposure. One entry per CDR3 protein, called by TCRdb with MiXCR from the RACE reads. The sample includes just under 350,000 distinct CDR3 sequences, roughly 6.9% of them seen just once. General study points: PT1 expanded TCR counts and patch test score correlated positively. The formation of large CDR3 similarity clusters by expanded TCRs significantly exceeded that of controls.

Specimen: whole blood, collected in connection with sensitization to the hapten diphenylcyclopropenone (DPC). The receptor's source is a young woman with alopecia areata. Some clones in this sample may be carry-over from other donors' samples.

In nucleotides, the CDR3 is TGCGCCAGCAGCTTGGGGCAGGGGTCCGCTGAAGCTTTCTTT. Encoded protein: CASSLGQGSAEAFF. The J gene is TRBJ1-1, the V gene TRBV5-1, with TRBD1 as a possible D gene (6 bases). Germline V gene data show CDR1 as SGHRS and CDR2 as YFSETQ. The CDR3 consists of 14 residues. The V and J ends lost 0 bases and 6 bases respectively, with 12 bases between them.